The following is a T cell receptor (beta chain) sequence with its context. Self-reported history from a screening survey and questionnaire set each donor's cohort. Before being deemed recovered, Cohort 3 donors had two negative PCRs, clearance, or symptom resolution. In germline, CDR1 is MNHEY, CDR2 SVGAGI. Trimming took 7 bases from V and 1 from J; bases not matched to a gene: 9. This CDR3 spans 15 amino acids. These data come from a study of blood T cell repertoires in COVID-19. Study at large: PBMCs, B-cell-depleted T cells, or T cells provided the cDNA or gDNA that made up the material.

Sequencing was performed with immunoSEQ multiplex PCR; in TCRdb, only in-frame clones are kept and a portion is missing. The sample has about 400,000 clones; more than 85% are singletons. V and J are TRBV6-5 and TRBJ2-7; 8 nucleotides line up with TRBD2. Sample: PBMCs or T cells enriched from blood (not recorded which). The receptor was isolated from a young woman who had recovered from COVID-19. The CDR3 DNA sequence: TGTGCCAGCATTCGAACTAGCGGAGTTTCCTACGAGCAGTACTTC. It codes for CASIRTSGVSYEQYF.